This is a list of T cell receptor beta chains from one sample in a study of cytomegalovirus exposure and HLA in healthy donors. The data were produced by immunoSEQ multiplex PCR, yet TCRdb's version contains in-frame clones alone and is incomplete. The table lists roughly 71,000 clones, around 69% of them singletons. Sample: PBMCs. These receptors were obtained from a human donor in good health. Both conserved end residues are part of each CDR3. The D gene is left open where the match is weak. Not every row has a clone size; where given, it reads once, few, many or a size class.

d_call cdr3_length j_call v_call clone_size cdr3_nt cdr3_aa
- 13 TRBJ2-1 TRBV28 once TGTGCCAGCAACCGATACCGGGACAATGAGCAGTTCTTC CASNRYRDNEQFF
- 15 TRBJ1-1 TRBV14 - TGTGCCAGCAGCCAAGAGCGACATCGGAACACTGAAGCTTTCTTT CASSQERHRNTEAFF
TRBD2 16 TRBJ2-7 TRBV7-4 - TGTGCCAGCAGCTCCCGGGCAGCGGGAGGGCCTGACGAGCAGTACTTC CASSSRAAGGPDEQYF
- 13 TRBJ1-2 TRBV7-2 - TGTGCCAGCAGCTCAGACAGGATCTATGGCTACACCTTC CASSSDRIYGYTF
TRBD1 13 TRBJ2-3 TRBV6-4 - TGTGCCAGCTCGGACAGGGACGCAGATACGCAGTATTTT CASSDRDADTQYF
TRBD1 14 TRBJ2-5 TRBV5-6 - TGTGCCAGCAGCTCTTCGGACAGGGGGGAGACCCAGTACTTC CASSSSDRGETQYF
- 12 TRBJ1-1 TRBV6-5 - TGTGCCAGCAGTTACGGTAGGGGTGAAGCTTTCTTT CASSYGRGEAFF
- 14 TRBJ2-1 TRBV5-1 - TGCGCCAGCAGCGAGGGACTGGCGAGAAATGAGCAGTTCTTC CASSEGLARNEQFF
TRBD2 16 TRBJ2-1 TRBV5-4 - TGTGCCAGCAGTCCACCTATAGCGGGAGTATCGAATGAGCAGTTCTTC CASSPPIAGVSNEQFF
- 18 TRBJ2-1 TRBV11-3 - TGTGCCAGCAGCTTATTTGGTTTGGAGACAGCTCCAGGCAATGAGCAGTTCTTC CASSLFGLETAPGNEQFF
TRBD1 12 TRBJ1-2 TRBV6-6 few TGTGCCAGCAGCACAGGGGACTATGGCTACACCTTC CASSTGDYGYTF
- 14 TRBJ2-7 TRBV6-4 - TGTGCCAGCAGTGAGGGGGGAGACTCCTACGAGCAGTACTTC CASSEGGDSYEQYF
TRBD2 21 TRBJ2-3 TRBV30 - TGTGCCTGGAGCAACTCCCGGACTAGCGGGAGGTGGGCTGGGGGCACAGATACGCAGTATTTT CAWSNSRTSGRWAGGTDTQYF
TRBD2 15 TRBJ2-3 TRBV9 - TGTGCCAGCAGCGTTAGCGGGAGTATATCAGATACGCAGTATTTT CASSVSGSISDTQYF
- 14 TRBJ1-2 TRBV5-4 - TGTGCCAGCAGCCCAGAACAGGGTGTCTATGGCTACACCTTC CASSPEQGVYGYTF
- 13 TRBJ2-6 TRBV19 - TGTGCCAGTAAGGAGACTGGGGCCAACGTCCTGACTTTC CASKETGANVLTF
- 15 TRBJ2-3 TRBV5-1 - TGCGCCAGCAGCTTGAGTCCCAGCGGCACAGATACGCAGTATTTT CASSLSPSGTDTQYF
- 15 TRBJ1-5 TRBV6-1 - TGTGCCAGCAGTGATATGGGAGGGAGCAATCAGCCCCAGCATTTT CASSDMGGSNQPQHF
- 14 TRBJ2-7 TRBV15 - TGTGCCACCAGCAGCAGGCAAAGCTCCTACGAGCAGTACTTC CATSSRQSSYEQYF
TRBD1 14 TRBJ2-2 TRBV11-3 - TGTGCCAGCAGCTTAGGAGGACAGGACCGGGAGCTGTTTTTT CASSLGGQDRELFF
- 12 TRBJ1-1 TRBV6-5 few TGTGCCAGCAGTAGTGTCCGGAGTGAAGCTTTCTTT CASSSVRSEAFF
TRBD2 15 TRBJ2-3 TRBV4-1 - TGCGCCAGCAGCCTTGGCGGGACTAGCGTAGATACGCAGTATTTT CASSLGGTSVDTQYF